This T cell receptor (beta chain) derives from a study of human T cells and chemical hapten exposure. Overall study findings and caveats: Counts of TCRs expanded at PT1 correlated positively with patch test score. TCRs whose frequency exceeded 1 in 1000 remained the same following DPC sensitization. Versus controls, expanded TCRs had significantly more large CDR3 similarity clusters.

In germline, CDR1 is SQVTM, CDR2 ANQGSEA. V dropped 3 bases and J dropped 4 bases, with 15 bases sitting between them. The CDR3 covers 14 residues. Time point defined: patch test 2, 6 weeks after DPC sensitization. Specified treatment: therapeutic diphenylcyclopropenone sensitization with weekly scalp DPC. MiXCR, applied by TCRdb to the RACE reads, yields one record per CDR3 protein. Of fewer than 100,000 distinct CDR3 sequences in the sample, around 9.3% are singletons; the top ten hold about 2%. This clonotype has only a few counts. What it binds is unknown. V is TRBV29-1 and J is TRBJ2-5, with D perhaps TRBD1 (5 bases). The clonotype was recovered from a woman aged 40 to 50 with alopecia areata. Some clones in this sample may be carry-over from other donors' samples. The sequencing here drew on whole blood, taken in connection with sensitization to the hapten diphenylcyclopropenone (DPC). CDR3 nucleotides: TGCAGCGTTGACTGGACATGGGTACGAGAGACCCAGTACTTC. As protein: CSVDWTWVRETQYF.